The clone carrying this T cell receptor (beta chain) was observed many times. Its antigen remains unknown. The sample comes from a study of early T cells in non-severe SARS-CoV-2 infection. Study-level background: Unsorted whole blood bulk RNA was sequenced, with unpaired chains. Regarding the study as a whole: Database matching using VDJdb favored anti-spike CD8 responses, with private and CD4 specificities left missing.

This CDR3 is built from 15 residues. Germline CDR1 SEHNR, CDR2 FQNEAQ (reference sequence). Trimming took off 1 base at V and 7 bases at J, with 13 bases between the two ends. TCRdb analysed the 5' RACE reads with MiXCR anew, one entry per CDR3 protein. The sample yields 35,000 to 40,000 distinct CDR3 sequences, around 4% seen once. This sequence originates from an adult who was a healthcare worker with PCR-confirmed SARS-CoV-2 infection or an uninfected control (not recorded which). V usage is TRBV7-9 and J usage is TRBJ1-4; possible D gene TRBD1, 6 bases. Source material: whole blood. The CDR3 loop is CASSLDGGLAEKLFF. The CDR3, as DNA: TGTGCCAGCAGCTTAGATGGGGGCTTGGCTGAAAAACTGTTTTTT.